The T cell receptor (beta chain) described here comes from a study of blood T cell repertoires in COVID-19. This clone was seen a single time. The CDR3 totals 13 residues. The germline V gene has CDR1 MGHRA and CDR2 YSYEKL. V was trimmed by 4 bases and J by 10 bases, leaving 14 bases between them. Some clones are missing from TCRdb's copy, which holds only in-frame ones; the method was immunoSEQ multiplex PCR. The table records fewer than 650,000 clones, roughly nine tenths of them present only once. The rearrangement links TRBV4-1 to TRBJ1-5; possible D gene TRBD1, 5 bases. The sequencing input was peripheral blood. The source is a woman aged 50 to 60 with COVID-19, enrolled during active disease. CDR3 residues: CASSPRGGGPQHF. CDR3 nucleotide sequence: TGCGCCAGCAGCCCCCGCGGGGGAGGTCCCCAGCATTTT.